This T cell receptor (beta chain) is from a study of blood T cell repertoires in COVID-19. Study-level information: COVID-19 samples from acute and convalescent phases originated in the United States, Italy and Spain. PBMCs, B-cell-depleted T cells, or T cells provided the cDNA or gDNA that made up the material.

The length of the CDR3 is 18 residues. J was trimmed by 4 bases and V by 0 bases; bases with no gene match: 7. Germline V gene lookup returns CDR1 SGHVS and CDR2 FQNEAQ. Assay used: immunoSEQ multiplex PCR; TCRdb lists only in-frame clones, some missing. The repertoire holds around 300,000 clones, with roughly 91% as singletons. Adults between roughly 18 and 90 years of age took part from more than 20 US areas. Each participant's cohort was designated according to participant-reported clinical history. The V and J genes are TRBV7-8 and TRBJ2-2, with 11 nucleotides matching TRBD2. The source of this sequence is a woman aged 60-75 years in a cohort exposed to, infected with or recovered from COVID-19 (not recorded which). The sequencing sample was made of PBMCs or T cells enriched from blood (not recorded which). The DNA for the CDR3 is TGTGCCAGCAGCTTAGCGGCAGGACTAGCGGGTCGCACCGGGGAGCTGTTTTTT. Its translation is CASSLAAGLAGRTGELFF.